This T cell receptor (beta chain) was found in a study of OX40 agonist ivuxolimab in advanced cancers. This clone occurred a few times. The table came from immunoSEQ multiplex PCR; TCRdb's copy has only in-frame clones and leaves some out. This sample has roughly 65,000 clones, with about nine tenths found just once. The CDR3 runs 13 residues. V dropped 3 bases and J dropped 4 bases, with 9 bases sitting between them. The germline CDR1 and CDR2 sequences are MNHEY and SMNVEV (reference sequence). This sample comprised CD4+ or CD8+ T cells sorted from blood, obtained in a trial of the OX40 agonist ivuxolimab. This sequence joins TRBV27 and TRBJ1-2, with a possible D match to TRBD1 (5 bases). The source is an adult with an advanced solid tumor such as melanoma, head and neck, liver or kidney cancer. The CDR3 region has the DNA TGTGCCAGCAGTTTTCAGGGTGGCTATGGCTACACCTTC. This encodes CASSFQGGYGYTF.